The rows below give T cell receptor beta chains drawn from one sample of a study of cytomegalovirus exposure and HLA in healthy donors. Data came from immunoSEQ multiplex PCR; TCRdb stores just in-frame clones and leaves some out. Of 150,000 to 200,000 clones detected, roughly four fifths appear once; the ten largest clones hold over 8.5%. Sequenced input: PBMCs. The source is a man aged 45-65 years in good health and CMV-seropositive. Each CDR3 is given with its conserved first and last residue. Fields, in order: V gene, D gene, J gene, CDR3 protein, CDR3 DNA. A D gene is named only where the DNA matches it firmly.

v_call: TRBV28
d_call: TRBD2
j_call: TRBJ2-5
cdr3_aa: CASREVAGGLETQYF
cdr3_nt: TGTGCCAGCCGGGAGGTAGCGGGGGGGCTTGAGACCCAGTACTTC

v_call: TRBV6-6
d_call: TRBD1
j_call: TRBJ1-1
cdr3_aa: CASSYPTTGANTEAFF
cdr3_nt: TGTGCCAGCAGTTACCCAACGACAGGGGCGAACACTGAAGCTTTCTTT

v_call: TRBV7-9
d_call: TRBD2
j_call: TRBJ2-1
cdr3_aa: CSSSFLLGAAGEANEQFF
cdr3_nt: TGTTCCAGCAGCTTCCTTCTAGGGGCGGCGGGGGAAGCAAATGAGCAGTTCTTC

v_call: TRBV30
d_call: .
j_call: TRBJ2-1
cdr3_aa: CAWSVTRGSEQFF
cdr3_nt: TGTGCCTGGAGTGTTACGAGGGGGTCTGAGCAGTTCTTC

v_call: TRBV14
d_call: .
j_call: TRBJ2-5
cdr3_aa: CASSQAYIQETQYF
cdr3_nt: TGTGCCAGCAGCCAAGCTTACATCCAAGAGACCCAGTACTTC

v_call: TRBV7-9
d_call: .
j_call: TRBJ2-5
cdr3_aa: CASGGRAGGEETQYF
cdr3_nt: TGTGCCAGCGGAGGGAGGGCAGGGGGCGAGGAGACCCAGTACTTC

v_call: TRBV7-6
d_call: .
j_call: TRBJ2-5
cdr3_aa: CASSFKETQYF
cdr3_nt: TGTGCCAGCAGCTTCAAAGAGACCCAGTACTTC

v_call: TRBV4-1
d_call: TRBD2
j_call: TRBJ2-1
cdr3_aa: CASSQDRLANNEQFF
cdr3_nt: TGCGCCAGCAGCCAAGATAGACTAGCTAATAATGAGCAGTTCTTC

v_call: TRBV7-2
d_call: .
j_call: TRBJ2-1
cdr3_aa: CASSLTSSPHEQFF
cdr3_nt: TGTGCCAGCAGCTTGACTTCCTCCCCCCATGAGCAGTTCTTC

v_call: TRBV6-5
d_call: .
j_call: TRBJ1-6
cdr3_aa: CASSYGANSPLHF
cdr3_nt: TGTGCCAGCAGTTACGGAGCTAATTCACCCCTCCACTTT